This record concerns one T cell receptor beta chain sequence. This clone was seen only once. What antigen it recognizes has not been identified. No much larger clone exists at a distance of one base, and base qualities are not known. The time point label here, explained by the study, means: after dendritic cell vaccination, including at tumor progression/relapse. Selection of patients required sufficient residual fresh-frozen tumor tissue and over two years of available survival data. Molecular status otherwise varied across the glioblastoma patients, but none of them carried an isocitrate dehydrogenase mutation. PBMC were collected before vaccination, two weeks after the third vaccination, and at tumor progression if tumor progression occurred. The Qiagen DNeasy Blood extraction Kit was used to extract genomic DNA. Reading from cysteine to phenylalanine, the CDR3 counts 14 amino acids. Only the CDR3 region is kept as DNA, spanning 42 bases read in frame from base 1. From a lookup of the germline V gene, CDR1 and CDR2 are SGHAT and FQNNGV. The trim is 5 bases for V and 0 bases for J, with a gap of 8 bases between the germline ends.

Using the immunoSEQ assay, TCRB CDR3 regions were amplified from roughly 2 micrograms of genomic DNA, or from all available DNA when less than that was on hand. The multiplex PCR employed 60 forward primers targeting TCR V beta segments and 13 reverse primers targeting J beta segments. To estimate the number of reads per starting template, synthetic control templates were added to each sample at limiting dilution. Sequencing produced 87 bp reads on the Illumina HiSeq System. In the authors' own workflow: PCR and sequencing errors were removed by merging closely related sequences with a nearest neighbor algorithm. TCR overlap was measured as the percentage of unique tumor TCR beta sequences that were also present in the peripheral blood of the same patient. In TCRdb, the immuneACCESS table is reduced to in-frame sequences with V and J assigned. These tables do not hold every clone; where another copy was compared, an unresolved V gene accounts for under half, and the others remain unexplained. The V and J calls and clone size were taken over from that table, and D and trimming were inferred from the DNA. The sample includes around 60,000 clones, with approximately 87% observed a single time. Together, the top ten hold just under 9% of the sample.

These data come from a study of glioma-infiltrating T cells after dendritic cell vaccination (dated by TCRdb to the mid-2010s). About the study as a whole: Of the approximately 15 glioblastoma patients in the cohort, all drawn from Phase I and II dendritic cell vaccination trials, 9 were newly diagnosed and 6 had recurrent disease. The vaccine was prepared from monocyte-derived dendritic cells that were cultured for around 7 days with IL-4 and GM-CSF and then pulsed overnight with autologous tumor lysate. Each patient was given three intradermal dendritic cell vaccine injections, spaced two weeks apart, in the arm below the axilla. Tumor-infiltrating lymphocyte content was quantified and tumor and blood repertoires were compared in dendritic cell-vaccinated glioblastoma patients by deep sequencing of TCR beta CDR3 regions. TCR sequencing metrics, including TIL content and tumor-blood repertoire overlap, were correlated with survival after dendritic cell vaccination. Between about 2002 and 2013, the patients were given dendritic cell vaccination pulsed with autologous tumor lysate. On the study overall, not on this receptor specifically: The cohort was small and heterogeneous, and full blood and tumor sets were available for few patients, with initial-recurrent tumor pairs available for even fewer patients. Higher estimated pretreatment TIL content predicted longer time to progression and overall survival after dendritic cell vaccination. The response model built on TCR overlap across three groups was characterized as speculative, with prospective validation still needed. No direct relationship between TCR clonality and survival was found, suggesting a diverse polyclonal response may matter.

The sequence joins TRBV11-2 to TRBJ1-3, with the D segment identity uncertain. The sequences come from blood, collected after dendritic cell vaccination. The TCR sequence derives from a human donor with glioblastoma. The CDR3 sequence is CASSPLFSGNTIYF. The base sequence is TGTGCCAGCAGCCCCCTGTTCTCTGGAAACACCATATATTTT.